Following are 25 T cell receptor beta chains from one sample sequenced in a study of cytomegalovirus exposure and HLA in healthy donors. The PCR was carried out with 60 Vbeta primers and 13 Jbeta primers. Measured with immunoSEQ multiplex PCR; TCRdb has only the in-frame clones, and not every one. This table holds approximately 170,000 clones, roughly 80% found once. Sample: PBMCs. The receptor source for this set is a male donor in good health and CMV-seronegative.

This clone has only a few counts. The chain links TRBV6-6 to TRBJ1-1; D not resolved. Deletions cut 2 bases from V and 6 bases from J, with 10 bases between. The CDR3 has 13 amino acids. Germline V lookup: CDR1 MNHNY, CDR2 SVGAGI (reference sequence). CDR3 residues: CASSYTGFAEAFF. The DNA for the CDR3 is TGTGCCAGCAGTTACACCGGGTTCGCTGAAGCTTTCTTT.

This CDR3 reads CASSPRTPSYEQYF. CDR3 coding DNA: TGTGCCAGCAGCCCCCGGACTCCCTCCTACGAGCAGTACTTC. This chain uses TRBV6-6 with TRBJ2-7, with D perhaps matching TRBD2 (5 bases). Germline-derived CDR1 and CDR2 are MNHNY and SVGAGI (reference sequence). The V gene lost 6 bases and the J gene lost 0 bases, with 12 bases spanning the gap. The CDR3 spans 14 residues.

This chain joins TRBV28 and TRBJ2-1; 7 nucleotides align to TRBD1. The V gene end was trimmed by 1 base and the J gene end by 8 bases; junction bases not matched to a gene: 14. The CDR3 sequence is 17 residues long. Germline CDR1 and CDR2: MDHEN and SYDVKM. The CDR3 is CASSLFGVITGEYEQFF. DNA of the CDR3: TGTGCCAGCAGTTTATTTGGGGTGATAACAGGGGAGTATGAGCAGTTCTTC.

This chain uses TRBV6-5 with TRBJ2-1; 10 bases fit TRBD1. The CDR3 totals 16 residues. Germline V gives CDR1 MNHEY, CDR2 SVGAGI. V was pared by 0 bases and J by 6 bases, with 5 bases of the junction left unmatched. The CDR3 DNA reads TGTGCCAGCAGTTACTCAGCGGGACAGGGGACCAATGAGCAGTTCTTC. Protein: CASSYSAGQGTNEQFF.

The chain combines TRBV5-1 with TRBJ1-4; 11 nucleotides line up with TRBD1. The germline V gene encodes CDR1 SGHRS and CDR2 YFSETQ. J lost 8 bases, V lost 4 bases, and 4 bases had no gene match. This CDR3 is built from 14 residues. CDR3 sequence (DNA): TGCGCCAGCAGCCCCGGACAGGGGGCGGAAAAACTGTTTTTT. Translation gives CASSPGQGAEKLFF.

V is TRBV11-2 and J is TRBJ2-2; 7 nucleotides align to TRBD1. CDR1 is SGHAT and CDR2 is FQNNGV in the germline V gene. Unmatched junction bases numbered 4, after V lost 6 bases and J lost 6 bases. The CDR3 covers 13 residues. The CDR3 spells CASRIQGPGELFF. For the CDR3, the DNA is TGTGCCAGCAGGATACAGGGGCCCGGGGAGCTGTTTTTT.

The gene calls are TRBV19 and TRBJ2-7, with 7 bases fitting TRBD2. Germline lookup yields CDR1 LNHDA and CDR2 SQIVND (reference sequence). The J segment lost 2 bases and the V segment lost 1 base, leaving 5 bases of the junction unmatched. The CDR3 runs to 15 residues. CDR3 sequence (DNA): TGTGCCAGTAGTATAGGGGACTACGGAACCTACGAGCAGTACTTC. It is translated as CASSIGDYGTYEQYF.

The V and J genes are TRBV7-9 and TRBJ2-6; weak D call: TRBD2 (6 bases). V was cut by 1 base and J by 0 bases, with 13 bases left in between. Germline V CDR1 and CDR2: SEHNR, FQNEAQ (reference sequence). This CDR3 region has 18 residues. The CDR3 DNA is TGTGCCAGCAGCTTAGGGACTACCAAAATCTCTGGGGCCAACGTCCTGACTTTC. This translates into CASSLGTTKISGANVLTF.

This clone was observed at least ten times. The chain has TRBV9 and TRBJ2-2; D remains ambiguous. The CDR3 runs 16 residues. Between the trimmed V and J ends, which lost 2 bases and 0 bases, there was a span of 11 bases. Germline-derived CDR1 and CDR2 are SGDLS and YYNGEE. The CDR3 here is CASSVYWSPNTGELFF. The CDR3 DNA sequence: TGTGCCAGCAGCGTTTACTGGTCCCCGAACACCGGGGAGCTGTTTTTT. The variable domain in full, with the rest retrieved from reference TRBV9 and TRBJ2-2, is DSGVTQTPKHLITATGQRVTLRCSPRSGDLSVYWYQQSLDQGLQFLIQYYNGEERAKGNILERFSAQQFPDLHSELNLSSLELGDSALYFCASSVYWSPNTGELFFGEGSRLTVL.

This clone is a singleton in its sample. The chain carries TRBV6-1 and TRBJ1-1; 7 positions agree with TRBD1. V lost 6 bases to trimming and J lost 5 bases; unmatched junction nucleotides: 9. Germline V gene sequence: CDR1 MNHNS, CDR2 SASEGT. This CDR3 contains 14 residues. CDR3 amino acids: CASRDTNRGTEAFF. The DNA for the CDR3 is TGTGCCAGCAGGGACACTAACAGGGGTACTGAAGCTTTCTTT.

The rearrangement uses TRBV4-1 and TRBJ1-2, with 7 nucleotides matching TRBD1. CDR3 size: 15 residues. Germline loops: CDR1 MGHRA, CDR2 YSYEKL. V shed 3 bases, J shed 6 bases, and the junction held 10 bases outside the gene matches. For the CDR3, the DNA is TGCGCCAGCAGCCAGCGTGCGACAGGGACCAATGGCTACACCTTC. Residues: CASSQRATGTNGYTF.

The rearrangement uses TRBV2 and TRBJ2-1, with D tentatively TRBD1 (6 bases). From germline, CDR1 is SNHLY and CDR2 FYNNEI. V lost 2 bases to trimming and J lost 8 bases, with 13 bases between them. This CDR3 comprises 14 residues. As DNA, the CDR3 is TGTGCCAGCAGTGAACTGCAGGGGTCGCATGAGCAGTTCTTC. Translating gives CASSELQGSHEQFF. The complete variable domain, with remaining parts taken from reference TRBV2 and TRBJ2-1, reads EPEVTQTPSHQVTQMGQEVILRCVPISNHLYFYWYRQILGQKVEFLVSFYNNEISEKSEIFDDQFSVERPDGSNFTLKIRSTKLEDSAMYFCASSELQGSHEQFFGPGTRLTVL.

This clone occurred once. The CDR3 DNA reads as TGTGCCAGCTCACCACCGTCGCGCCGGGGGGATACGCAGTATTTT. Translation gives CASSPPSRRGDTQYF. The chain employs TRBV18 and TRBJ2-3, with D possibly being TRBD2 (6 bases). The CDR3 has 15 residues. V lost 0 bases and J 6 bases, leaving 13 bases between the germline ends. Germline V lookup: CDR1 KGHSH, CDR2 LQKENI.

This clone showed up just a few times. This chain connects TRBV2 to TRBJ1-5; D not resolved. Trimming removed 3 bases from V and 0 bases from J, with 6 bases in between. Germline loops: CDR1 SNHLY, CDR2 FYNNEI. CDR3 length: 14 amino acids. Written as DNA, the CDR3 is TGTGCCAGCAGTGAGAGGCTTAGCAATCAGCCCCAGCATTTT. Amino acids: CASSERLSNQPQHF.

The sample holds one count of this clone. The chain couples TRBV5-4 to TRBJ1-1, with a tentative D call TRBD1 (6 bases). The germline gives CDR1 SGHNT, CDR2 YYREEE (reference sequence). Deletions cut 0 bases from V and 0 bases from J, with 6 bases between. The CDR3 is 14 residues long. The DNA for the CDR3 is TGTGCCAGCAGCTTGGGACAGGTGAACACTGAAGCTTTCTTT. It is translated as CASSLGQVNTEAFF. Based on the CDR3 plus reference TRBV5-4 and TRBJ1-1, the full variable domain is ETGVTQSPTHLIKTRGQQVTLRCSSQSGHNTVSWYQQALGQGPQFIFQYYREEENGRGNFPPRFSGLQFPNYSSELNVNALELDDSALYLCASSLGQVNTEAFFGQGTRLTVV.

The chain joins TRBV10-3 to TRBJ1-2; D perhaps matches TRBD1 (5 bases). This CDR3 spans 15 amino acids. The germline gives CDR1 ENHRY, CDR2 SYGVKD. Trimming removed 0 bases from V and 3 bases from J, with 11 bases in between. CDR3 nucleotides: TGTGCCATCAGTGAGTCGTATCAGGGTGACTATGGCTACACCTTC. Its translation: CAISESYQGDYGYTF.

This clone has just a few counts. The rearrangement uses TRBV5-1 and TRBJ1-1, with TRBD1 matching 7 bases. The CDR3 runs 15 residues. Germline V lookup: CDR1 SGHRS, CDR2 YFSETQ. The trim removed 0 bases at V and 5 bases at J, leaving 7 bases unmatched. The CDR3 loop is CASSLVGTAKTEAFF. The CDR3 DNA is TGCGCCAGCAGCTTGGTTGGGACAGCTAAAACTGAAGCTTTCTTT.

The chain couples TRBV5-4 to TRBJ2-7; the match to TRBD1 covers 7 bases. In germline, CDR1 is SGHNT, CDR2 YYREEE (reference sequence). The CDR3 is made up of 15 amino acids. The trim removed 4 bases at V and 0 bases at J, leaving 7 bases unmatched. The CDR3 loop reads CASSKGGAVSYEQYF. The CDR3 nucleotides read TGTGCCAGCAGCAAAGGGGGCGCCGTCTCCTACGAGCAGTACTTC. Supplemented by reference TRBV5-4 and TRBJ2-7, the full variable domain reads ETGVTQSPTHLIKTRGQQVTLRCSSQSGHNTVSWYQQALGQGPQFIFQYYREEENGRGNFPPRFSGLQFPNYSSELNVNALELDDSALYLCASSKGGAVSYEQYFGPGTRLTVT.

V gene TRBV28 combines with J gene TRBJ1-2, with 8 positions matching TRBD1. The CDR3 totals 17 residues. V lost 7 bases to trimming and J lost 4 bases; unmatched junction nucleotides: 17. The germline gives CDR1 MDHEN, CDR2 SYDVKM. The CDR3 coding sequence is TGTGCCAGCAAGATCCCCGGGACAGGAAATGACCTCTATGGCTACACCTTC. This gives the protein CASKIPGTGNDLYGYTF.

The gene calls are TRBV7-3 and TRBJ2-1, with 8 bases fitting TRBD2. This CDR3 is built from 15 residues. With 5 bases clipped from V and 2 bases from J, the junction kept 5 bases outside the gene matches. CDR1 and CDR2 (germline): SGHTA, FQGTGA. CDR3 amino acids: CASSPRGGTYNEQFF. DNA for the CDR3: TGTGCCAGCAGCCCTCGGGGGGGGACCTACAATGAGCAGTTCTTC.

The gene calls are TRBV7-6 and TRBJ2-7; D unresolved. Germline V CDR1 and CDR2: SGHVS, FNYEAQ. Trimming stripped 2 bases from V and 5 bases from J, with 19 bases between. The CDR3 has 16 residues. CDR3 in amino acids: CASSLSMSRSPNEQYF. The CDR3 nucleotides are TGTGCCAGCAGCTTATCCATGAGTCGGTCCCCAAACGAGCAGTACTTC.

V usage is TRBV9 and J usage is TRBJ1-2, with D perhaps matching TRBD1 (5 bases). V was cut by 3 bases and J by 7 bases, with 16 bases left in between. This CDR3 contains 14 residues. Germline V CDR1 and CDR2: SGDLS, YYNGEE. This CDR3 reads CASSAGRGSGGYTF. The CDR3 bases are TGTGCCAGCAGCGCGGGGAGGGGTTCGGGTGGCTACACCTTC.

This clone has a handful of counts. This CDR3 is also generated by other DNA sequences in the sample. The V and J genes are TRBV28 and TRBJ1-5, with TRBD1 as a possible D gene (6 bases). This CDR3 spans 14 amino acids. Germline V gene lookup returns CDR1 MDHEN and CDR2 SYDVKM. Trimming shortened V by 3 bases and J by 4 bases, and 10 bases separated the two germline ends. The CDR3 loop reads CASSFRQGNQPQHF. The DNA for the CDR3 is TGTGCCAGCAGTTTTCGGCAGGGGAATCAGCCCCAGCATTTT.

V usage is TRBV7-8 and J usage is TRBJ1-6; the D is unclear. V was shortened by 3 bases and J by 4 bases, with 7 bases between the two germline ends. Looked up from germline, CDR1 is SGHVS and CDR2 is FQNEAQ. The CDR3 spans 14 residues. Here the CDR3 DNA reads TGTGCCAGCAGCTTCACTGAGTATAATTCACCCCTCCACTTT. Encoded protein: CASSFTEYNSPLHF.

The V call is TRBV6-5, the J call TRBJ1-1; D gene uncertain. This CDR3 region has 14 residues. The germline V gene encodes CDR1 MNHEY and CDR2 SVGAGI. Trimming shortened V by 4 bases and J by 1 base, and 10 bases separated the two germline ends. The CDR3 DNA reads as TGTGCCAGCAGTTGGAGGTCAGCGAACACTGAAGCTTTCTTT. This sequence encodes CASSWRSANTEAFF.